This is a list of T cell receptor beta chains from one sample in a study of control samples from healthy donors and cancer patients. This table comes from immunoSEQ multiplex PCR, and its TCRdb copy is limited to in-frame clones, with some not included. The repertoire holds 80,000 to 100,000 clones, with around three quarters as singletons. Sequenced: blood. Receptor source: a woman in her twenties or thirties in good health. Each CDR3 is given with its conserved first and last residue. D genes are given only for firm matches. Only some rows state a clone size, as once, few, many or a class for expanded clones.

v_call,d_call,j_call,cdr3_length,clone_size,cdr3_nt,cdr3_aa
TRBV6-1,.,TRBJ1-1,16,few,TGTGCCAGCAATGACGTGGCAGGCCCCATGAACACTGAAGCTTTCTTT,CASNDVAGPMNTEAFF
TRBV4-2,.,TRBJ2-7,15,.,TGTGCCAGCAGCCAAGGAGGGACCCCCTCCTACGAGCAGTACTTC,CASSQGGTPSYEQYF
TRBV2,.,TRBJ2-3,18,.,TGTGCCAGCAGTCCCTACCCTACAGGGAGTTCGCGTACAGATACGCAGTATTTT,CASSPYPTGSSRTDTQYF
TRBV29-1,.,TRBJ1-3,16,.,TGCAGCGTTGAAGTTAGGCGGGGTGGGGGTTCTGACACCATATATTTT,CSVEVRRGGGSDTIYF
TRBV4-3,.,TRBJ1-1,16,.,TGCGCCAGCAGCCAAGGGACGACGGACATGAACACTGAAGCTTTCTTT,CASSQGTTDMNTEAFF
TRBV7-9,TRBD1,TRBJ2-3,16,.,TGTGCCAGCAGCTTGGGGACAGCCAGTAGCACAGATACGCAGTATTTT,CASSLGTASSTDTQYF
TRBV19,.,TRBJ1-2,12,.,TGTGCCAGTAGTGACCTCGGTTTCGGCTACACCTTC,CASSDLGFGYTF
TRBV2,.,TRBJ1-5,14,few,TGTGCCAGCAGTGGGGACTATAGCAATCAGCCCCAGCATTTT,CASSGDYSNQPQHF
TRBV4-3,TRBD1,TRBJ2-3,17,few,TGCGCCAGCAGCCAAGCTGCCGGACAGGCTAAGTCAGATACGCAGTATTTT,CASSQAAGQAKSDTQYF
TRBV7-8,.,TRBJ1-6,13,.,TGTGCCAGCAGCTTCTCTCCGAATTCACCCCTCCACTTT,CASSFSPNSPLHF
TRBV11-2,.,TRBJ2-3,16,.,TGTGCCAGCAGCTTAGGGGCGCAGGGGAGCACAGATACGCAGTATTTT,CASSLGAQGSTDTQYF
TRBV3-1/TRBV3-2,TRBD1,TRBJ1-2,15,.,TGTGCCAGCAGCCAAAGCCCCCAGGGGGCGGGGGGCTACACCTTC,CASSQSPQGAGGYTF
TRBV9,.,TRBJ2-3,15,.,TGTGCCAGCAGCGGAAGGGCCCTAGGCACAGATACGCAGTATTTT,CASSGRALGTDTQYF
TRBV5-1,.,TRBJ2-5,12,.,TGCGCCAGCAGCTTTTCTCGACAGACCCAGTACTTC,CASSFSRQTQYF
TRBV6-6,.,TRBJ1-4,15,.,TGTGCCAGCAGCCATGGATGGGGGGGTAGGGAAAAACTGTTTTTT,CASSHGWGGREKLFF
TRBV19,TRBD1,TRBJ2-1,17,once,TGTGCCAGTAGTAGCCGCCGGACAGGGGGAGGATACAATGAGCAGTTCTTC,CASSSRRTGGGYNEQFF
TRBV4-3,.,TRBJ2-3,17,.,TGCGCCAGCAGCCAAGATTGGACAACCTCTAGCACAGATACGCAGTATTTT,CASSQDWTTSSTDTQYF
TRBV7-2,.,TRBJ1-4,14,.,TGTGCCAGCAGCTTAGCGCTGGAGAGGCCAAAACTGTTTTTT,CASSLALERPKLFF
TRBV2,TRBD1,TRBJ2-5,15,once,TGTGCCAGCAGTGGTAACAGGGGGCTCGTAGAGACCCAGTACTTC,CASSGNRGLVETQYF
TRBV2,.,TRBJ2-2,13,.,TGTGCCAGCAGTCCAGCGAACACCGGGGAGCTGTTTTTT,CASSPANTGELFF
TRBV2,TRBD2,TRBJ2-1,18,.,TGTGCCAGCAGTGCCTCACTAGCGGGGGGACCATCTAACAATGAGCAGTTCTTC,CASSASLAGGPSNNEQFF
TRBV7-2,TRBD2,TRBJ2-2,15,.,TGTGCCAGCAGCTTCTCCCCCCGACTAGCAGGGGAGCTGTTTTTT,CASSFSPRLAGELFF
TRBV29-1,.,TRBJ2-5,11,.,TGCAGCGTTGACAGGGCAGAGACCCAGTACTTC,CSVDRAETQYF
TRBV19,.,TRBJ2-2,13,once,TGTGCCAGTACCTGGGACGGGACCGGGGAGCTGTTTTTT,CASTWDGTGELFF
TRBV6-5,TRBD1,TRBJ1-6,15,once,TGTGCCAGCAGCCTCAGCGGGACAGGGATCTCACCCCTCCACTTT,CASSLSGTGISPLHF
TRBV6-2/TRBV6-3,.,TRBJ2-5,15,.,TGTGCCAGCAGCACCCTAATGTTACCGTCGGGTGCCCAGTACTTC,CASSTLMLPSGAQYF
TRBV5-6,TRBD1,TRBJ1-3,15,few,TGTGCCAGCAGCTTCGGGACAGGGTCTGGAAACACCATATATTTT,CASSFGTGSGNTIYF